A selection of T cell receptor beta chains follows, all from one sample in a study of T-cell reconstitution after alpha-beta-depleted transplantation in children. TCRdb processed the PCR reads anew with MiXCR; each CDR3 protein has one entry. The sample has 330,000 or so distinct CDR3 sequences; 10% are singletons. The specimen comprised PBMCs, sampled before TCRalphabeta/CD19-depleted stem cell transplant. The source of these receptors is a boy under three years old with acute myeloid leukemia, due to receive a stem cell transplant. The CDR3 runs from the conserved cysteine through the conserved F or W.

cdr3_length	v_call	cdr3_aa
14	TRBV7-2	CASLSAGYTGELFF
16	TRBV10-3	CAILGRGSGSYNEQFF
12	TRBV12-3/TRBV12-4	CASSLGRIEAFF
13	TRBV7-2	CASSWTGALEQFF
14	TRBV6-5	CASSYLDYMATQYF
12	TRBV29-1	CSVAATSYEQYF
13	TRBV27	CASSLFLGETQYF
14	TRBV5-1	CASSPGQGCSPLHF
15	TRBV6-1	CASSEVAGGQETQYF
13	TRBV5-1	CASSLASLDEQFF
14	TRBV12-3/TRBV12-4	CASSFGFGSYEQYF
15	TRBV24-1	CATHPGTSGNNEQFF
18	TRBV28	CASSPYAYAVKGDTEAFF
16	TRBV11-2	CASSLAQPRSYYEQYF
17	TRBV20-1	CCVRDLWTGGPQETQYF
16	TRBV14	CASSQSIPRAGETQYF
14	TRBV25-1	CASSIGPNTGELFF
18	TRBV19	CASSPSGFLKDGANVLTF
14	TRBV12-3/TRBV12-4	CASNLQGDTYEQYF
14	TRBV5-6	CASKAGVRGYEQYF
16	TRBV24-1	CATSDFAGPDRETQYF
17	TRBV11-2	CASSSHLAGGSFNEQFF
12	TRBV29-1	CSVDVRGLGYTF
14	TRBV5-1	CASSYSTGTYEQYF
13	TRBV25-1	CASTPGGTYEQYF